This T cell receptor beta chain appears in the sequencing data of a study of cytomegalovirus exposure and HLA in healthy donors. Vbeta (60) and Jbeta (13) primers were used in the PCR. Sequenced by immunoSEQ multiplex PCR; TCRdb stores in-frame clones only, minus some. The top ten clones hold 1% to 1.5% of a sample with 200,000 to 250,000 clones, about 83% of them seen once. The CDR3 totals 12 residues. Germline lookup yields CDR1 MNHNS and CDR2 SASEGT. The V gene end was trimmed by 4 bases and the J gene end by 6 bases; junction bases not matched to a gene: 2. The specimen was PBMCs. The sequence was obtained from a human donor in good health. The gene calls are TRBV6-1 and TRBJ1-2; 7 positions match TRBD1. The CDR3 sequence is CASSGDRDGYTF. CDR3 DNA: TGTGCCAGCAGTGGAGACAGGGATGGCTACACCTTC.